The present entry profiles one T cell receptor beta chain with its context. This entry is derived from a study of cytomegalovirus exposure and HLA in healthy donors. Germline V lookup: CDR1 MNHEY, CDR2 SVGAGI. V gave up 10 bases and J gave up 7 bases, with 23 bases separating them. The CDR3 sequence is 14 residues long. The method was immunoSEQ multiplex PCR; TCRdb's version includes in-frame clones alone and lacks a portion of them. The table has roughly 230,000 clones, about 92% seen once. The sequencing input was PBMCs. The sequence derives from a woman aged 25 to 45 in good health and CMV-seronegative. The V call is TRBV6-5, the J call TRBJ2-7; TRBD1 might be the D (6 bases). The CDR3 DNA reads TGTGCCACCAGGGCGGTTCAGGGGCGCGGGGAGCAGTACTTC. Amino acid sequence: CATRAVQGRGEQYF.